What follows describes a single T cell receptor (beta chain). Its antigen is undetermined. The entry originates in a study of cytomegalovirus exposure and HLA in healthy donors. The study, taken as a whole, reports: V- and J-gene trimming of TCR beta was linked (in a later analysis) to a missense DCLRE1C variant.

The V gene's germline CDR1 is SGHRS and CDR2 YFSETQ. With 2 bases removed from V and 0 bases from J, the gap between germline ends came to 6 bases. The CDR3 is 15 amino acids. Researchers ran the PCR with 60 Vbeta and 13 Jbeta primers. Libraries were prepared by immunoSEQ multiplex PCR; TCRdb keeps only in-frame clonotypes and omits some of them. Here the sample spans 150,000 or so clones, approximately 80% being singletons. The clonotype originates from a female donor in good health and CMV-seronegative. The V gene is TRBV5-1, the J gene TRBJ2-6; unclear D gene. Material: PBMCs. DNA for the CDR3: TGCGCCAGCAGCTTCTTTCCCTCTGGGGCCAACGTCCTGACTTTC. Amino acids: CASSFFPSGANVLTF.